This TCR beta chain was recovered during a study of T cells in Graves' hyperthyroidism and ophthalmopathy. The length of the CDR3 is 15 residues. J gave up 4 bases and V 5 bases, and 9 bases lay outside the gene matches. Germline V gene lookup returns CDR1 SGHVS and CDR2 FNYEAQ. The source material, RNA transcripts, was used to amplify TCR beta CDR3 regions. First-round RT-PCR of the TCR CDR3 relied on the HTBI primer set. MiXCR was run by TCRdb on the multiplex PCR reads, yielding one entry per CDR3 protein. This sample has fewer than 900,000 distinct CDR3 sequences, with roughly a sixth found just once. Reasons for excluding patients were uncontrolled infection, other autoimmune disease, pregnancy or lactation. First hyperthyroidism diagnosis is when the blood sample was obtained, before any ophthalmopathy symptoms.

The sequenced sample consisted of blood. The chain uses TRBV7-6 and TRBJ1-1, with TRBD1 matching over 8 bases. The TCR sequence derives from a woman in her 50s with Graves' hyperthyroidism that later progressed to Graves' ophthalmopathy. CDR3 residues: CASSESDRVFTEAFF. For the CDR3, the DNA is TGTGCCAGCAGCGAATCGGACAGGGTCTTCACTGAAGCTTTCTTT.